This TCR beta chain was sequenced for a study of T cell repertoires in cytomegalovirus infection. Findings of the study overall: Using cumulative public TCR beta family frequency, the authors identified those who carried CMV together with the relevant HLA. Dominant in the ex vivo response were TCR beta clonotypes restricted by HLA-C and specific for CMV.

V shed 5 bases, J shed 4 bases, and the junction held 5 bases outside the gene matches. Germline CDR1 SGHTA, CDR2 FQGNSA. The CDR3 has 14 residues. TCRdb recomputed calls from the reads with MiXCR, one row per CDR3 protein. The data contain hundreds of thousands of distinct CDR3 sequences, 30% to 35% of them singletons. This clonotype was seen at least ten times. No antigen is known for it. The TCR originated in a human donor in good health (CMV status not recorded). Some clones in this sample may be carry-over from other donors' samples. The sequenced sample was cultured PBMCs, obtained from culture after CMV antigen stimulation. V gene TRBV7-2 combines with J gene TRBJ2-5; TRBD1 aligns across 9 bases. The CDR3 bases are TGTGCCAGCAGCCCGGGGACAGGGAGAGAGACCCAGTACTTC. It codes for CASSPGTGRETQYF.